This T cell receptor beta chain was obtained from a study of T cells in localized non-small cell lung cancer. Study-wide results and caveats: Within adjacent lung there appeared a median around 57 of the top 100 tumor clones. In the blood, greater T cell density corresponded to longer overall survival. A single tumor region was sequenced, leaving heterogeneity possible. Highest T cell clonality was seen in uninvolved adjacent lung, surpassing that measured in tumor.

The CDR3 covers 14 residues. Germline loops: CDR1 MNHNY, CDR2 SVGAGI (reference sequence). V was clipped by 2 bases and J by 2 bases, with 7 bases between them. Turning to this clone: Its target is unknown.

Repertoires were generated with immunoSEQ multiplex PCR, while TCRdb's copy carries only in-frame clones and drops some. In the table there are approximately 100,000 clones, roughly 93% of which are singletons. The sequence was collected from a woman between 35 and 75 years old with stage II squamous cell lung carcinoma. The rearrangement links TRBV6-6 to TRBJ1-5; D not certain. Sample: PBMCs, taken before any cancer treatment. The CDR3 coding sequence is TGTGCCAGCAGTTACAGGTTGGGCAATCAGCCCCAGCATTTT. Translated: CASSYRLGNQPQHF.